These 27 T cell receptor beta chains were sequenced from one sample in a study of regulatory T cells in long-lasting Graves disease (dated by TCRdb to the early 2020s). The time point label for this specimen denotes: newly diagnosed GD, antithyroid drugs for less than 3 months. For both TCR sequencing and RNA sequencing, RNA was extracted from PBMCs using TRIzol. The library was produced with multiplex PCR. Reads for this sample came from an Illumina HiSeq 4000. To build TCR beta libraries, CDR3 regions were amplified by Arm-PCR using iRepertoire HTBI primers. The public sequencing data were trimmed at Q25 with fastp and processed into clonotypes with MiXCR by TCRdb, which kept only in-frame beta chains. Rows with one shared CDR3 protein collapse into an entry with the most common genes and DNA. This sample holds over 400,000 distinct CDR3 sequences; approximately 15% were observed only once. Around a sixth of the sample is held by the ten biggest clonotypes.

These data are also associated with another study on T cells in Graves' hyperthyroidism and ophthalmopathy.

Source: peripheral blood mononuclear cells (PBMCs), taken at new diagnosis, from a patient treated with antithyroid drugs. These receptors all come from a woman aged 45 to 65 with Graves disease. Donor details come from another sample of the same person, matched by shared clones.

This rearrangement joins TRBV20-1 to TRBJ2-5; 8 nucleotides line up with TRBD2. The germline V gene encodes CDR1 DFQATT and CDR2 SNEGSKA (reference sequence). V was clipped by 2 bases and J by 1 base; unmatched bases: 3. This CDR3 comprises 14 residues. CDR3 in DNA: TGCAGTGCTAGACGGGGGGGGAGCCAAGAGACCCAGTACTTC. Translation: CSARRGGSQETQYF.

The table lists this clonotype with many counts. The genes are TRBV4-2 and TRBJ2-3; 7 bases are shared with TRBD2. The CDR3 runs to 16 residues. Germline assignment: CDR1 LGHNA and CDR2 YNFKEQ. The trim removed 1 base at V and 2 bases at J, leaving 6 bases unmatched. The CDR3 is CASSQGGLADTDTQYF. In DNA, the CDR3 is TGTGCCAGCAGCCAAGGGGGCCTAGCGGACACAGATACGCAGTATTTT.

V is TRBV6-5 and J is TRBJ2-4; a weak D match, TRBD1 (6 bases). This CDR3 has 16 residues. The germline CDR1 and CDR2 sequences are MNHEY and SVGAGI. V dropped 0 bases and J dropped 5 bases, with 14 bases sitting between them. DNA for the CDR3: TGTGCCAGCAGTTACTCCGAACAGGGTAGCGAAAACATTCAGTACTTC. Its protein is CASSYSEQGSENIQYF.

There are a few counts of this clonotype. This chain links TRBV29-1 with TRBJ1-1; D not resolved. Germline CDR1 SQVTM, CDR2 ANQGSEA. V shed 2 bases and J shed 5 bases, with 12 bases lying between them. This CDR3 is 13 amino acids long. The CDR3 region is CSVESGEVTEAFF. The CDR3 DNA reads as TGCAGCGTTGAATCGGGAGAGGTGACTGAAGCTTTCTTT. Combining the CDR3 with reference TRBV29-1 and TRBJ1-1 gives the whole variable domain SAVISQKPSRDICQRGTSLTIQCQVDSQVTMMFWYRQQPGQSLTLIATANQGSEATYESGFVIDKFPISRPNLTFSTLTVSNMSPEDSSIYLCSVESGEVTEAFFGQGTRLTVV.

This clonotype was detected many times. The chain is built from TRBV24-1 and TRBJ2-2; 10 positions match TRBD2. The CDR3 contains 18 residues. With 8 bases clipped from V and 4 bases from J, the junction kept 15 bases outside the gene matches. Germline-derived CDR1 and CDR2 are KGHDR and SFDVKD. CDR3 sequence: CATTATSGMAAGTGELFF. The CDR3 DNA reads TGTGCCACCACAGCCACTAGCGGGATGGCCGCGGGCACCGGGGAGCTGTTTTTT.

Comments on this clonotype: Possible read error: a much larger clone is one base away. This chain uses TRBV6-1 with TRBJ2-7; possible D gene TRBD2, 7 bases. Germline V gene lookup returns CDR1 MNHNS and CDR2 SASEGT. The CDR3 contains 13 residues. Between the trimmed V and J ends, which lost 4 bases and 5 bases, there was a span of 12 bases. The chain's CDR3 is CASSGGGADEQYF. CDR3 DNA sequence: TGTGCCAGCAGTGGAGGGGGGGCGGACGAGCAGTACTTC.

This clonotype was detected ten times or more. The V and J genes are TRBV11-2 and TRBJ2-7; D is unresolved. Germline assignment: CDR1 SGHAT and CDR2 FQNNGV. This CDR3 has 14 residues. The V end lost 5 bases, the J end lost 2 bases, and 13 bases lay between the germline ends. The CDR3 protein is CASSGRWSPYEQYF. As DNA, the CDR3 is TGTGCCAGCAGCGGCCGGTGGAGTCCCTACGAGCAGTACTTC.

This clonotype was detected a few times. In DNA, the CDR3 is TGTGCCAGCAGCCAACAGGGGGCGGGCTCTGGAAACACCATATATTTT. This gives the protein CASSQQGAGSGNTIYF. The chain carries TRBV4-2 and TRBJ1-3, with 8 bases identical to TRBD1. This CDR3 spans 16 amino acids. Germline CDR1 is LGHNA and CDR2 is YNFKEQ. J lost 0 bases, V lost 2 bases, and 3 bases had no gene match.

This clonotype was detected ten times or more. The chain combines TRBV28 with TRBJ1-6; unclear D gene. The V and J ends lost 10 bases and 7 bases respectively, with 11 bases between them. This CDR3 contains 12 residues. The germline V gene encodes CDR1 MDHEN and CDR2 SYDVKM. CDR3 sequence (DNA): TGTGCCACCTCAAAGGGAAATTCACCCCTCCACTTT. Its translation is CATSKGNSPLHF. Drawing the rest from reference TRBV28 and TRBJ1-6, the complete variable domain is DVKVTQSSRYLVKRTGEKVFLECVQDMDHENMFWYRQDPGLGLRLIYFSYDVKMKEKGDIPEGYSVSREKKERFSLILESASTNQTSMYLCATSKGNSPLHFGNGTRLTVT.

The table lists this clonotype with many counts. The V gene is TRBV5-1, the J gene TRBJ1-1; TRBD1 might be the D (6 bases). The CDR3 totals 16 residues. V was cut by 3 bases and J by 0 bases, with 15 bases left in between. The germline gives CDR1 SGHRS, CDR2 YFSETQ. The DNA of the CDR3 is TGCGCCAGCAGCTCCGACACAGGGATCATGAACACTGAAGCTTTCTTT. Protein sequence: CASSSDTGIMNTEAFF. Supplemented by reference TRBV5-1 and TRBJ1-1, the full variable domain reads KAGVTQTPRYLIKTRGQQVTLSCSPISGHRSVSWYQQTPGQGLQFLFEYFSETQRNKGNFPGRFSGRQFSNSRSEMNVSTLELGDSALYLCASSSDTGIMNTEAFFGQGTRLTVV.

This clonotype has a single count. The chain combines TRBV2 with TRBJ2-3; D is perhaps TRBD2 (7 bases). This CDR3 has 16 amino acids. V lost 7 bases, J lost 4 bases, and 21 bases lay in between. Germline CDR1 reads SNHLY; CDR2 reads FYNNEI. CDR3 nucleotides: TGTGCCAGCAACTGGCTAGGGGGAGGGCCGCCAGATACGCAGTATTTT. Translation gives CASNWLGGGPPDTQYF.

J is TRBJ1-4 and V is TRBV4-1; no firm D call. V lost 1 base and J lost 7, with 13 bases in between. The CDR3 runs to 15 residues. Per germline, CDR1 MGHRA and CDR2 YSYEKL. CDR3 bases: TGCGCCAGCAGCCAAGTTGGCAGTTCCAGTGAAAAACTGTTTTTT. It specifies CASSQVGSSSEKLFF.

This clonotype appeared a single time. A clone one base away is much larger, so this may be a read error. The DNA for the CDR3 is TGTGTCAGCAGACCAGGCCGACAGGGTACAAACATTCAGTACTTC. Translating gives CVSRPGRQGTNIQYF. The chain joins TRBV6-2 or TRBV6-3 to TRBJ2-4; TRBD1 matches at 7 bases. Germline CDR1 and CDR2: MNHEY and SVGEGT. CDR3 length: 15 residues.

V gene TRBV7-3 combines with J gene TRBJ2-3; TRBD1 is a possible D gene (6 bases). Trimming removed 5 bases from V and 4 bases from J, with 10 bases in between. The CDR3 totals 13 residues. The germline V gene has CDR1 SGHTA and CDR2 FQGTGA. CDR3 sequence: CASSDGGADTQYF. In DNA form, the CDR3 reads TGTGCCAGCAGCGATGGGGGCGCAGATACGCAGTATTTT.

This clonotype was seen at least ten times. This chain uses TRBV6-5 with TRBJ1-1, with TRBD1 identical over 8 bases. Germline CDR1 MNHEY, CDR2 SVGAGI. The CDR3 is 14 residues long. The J segment lost 3 bases and the V segment lost 4 bases, leaving 4 bases of the junction unmatched. CDR3 residues: CASSSLTGDTEAFF. The CDR3, as DNA: TGTGCCAGCAGTTCCTTGACAGGGGACACTGAAGCTTTCTTT.

Many counts were recorded for this clonotype. The chain is built from TRBV20-1 and TRBJ2-3, with TRBD2 matching over 10 bases. CDR1 DFQATT and CDR2 SNEGSKA come from the germline V gene (reference sequence). The CDR3 contains 15 residues. The V segment lost 2 bases and the J segment 4 bases; nucleotides outside the gene matches: 6. CDR3: CSARKAGGLADTQYF. The CDR3 DNA sequence: TGCAGTGCTAGAAAAGCGGGAGGGCTAGCAGATACGCAGTATTTT.

The sample holds a few counts of this clonotype. This chain links TRBV4-1 with TRBJ1-4, with 7 bases matching TRBD1. V shed 0 bases and J 8 bases; nucleotides not matched to a gene: 9. The CDR3 is made up of 16 amino acids. Germline V gene data show CDR1 as MGHRA and CDR2 as YSYEKL. The CDR3 sequence is CASSQDGDRGFEKLFF. The CDR3 coding sequence is TGCGCCAGCAGCCAAGATGGGGACAGAGGGTTCGAAAAACTGTTTTTT.

This clonotype was seen repeatedly, ten times or more. The chain has TRBV12-3 or TRBV12-4 and TRBJ1-1, with TRBD1 as a possible D gene (5 bases). CDR3 length equals 15 residues. Trimming took 8 bases from V and 4 from J, leaving 20 bases between them. The CDR3 sequence: CASGGSFGPATEAFF. The CDR3 DNA follows: TGTGCCAGCGGGGGTTCGTTCGGGCCGGCCACTGAAGCTTTCTTT.

This clonotype came up many times. The chain couples TRBV6-2 or TRBV6-3 to TRBJ1-5; 8 nucleotides agree with TRBD1. The V gene end was trimmed by 3 bases and the J gene end by 10 bases; junction bases not matched to a gene: 11. The CDR3 length is 15 residues. CDR1 and CDR2 from the germline V gene are MNHEY and SVGEGT. The CDR3 DNA reads as TGTGCCAGCAGTTATGGGGACAGGCCATTCGATCCCCAGCATTTT. This translates into CASSYGDRPFDPQHF.

This clonotype has ten or more counts. The rearrangement uses TRBV29-1 and TRBJ2-5; 9 nucleotides agree with TRBD2. The ends lost 3 bases at V and 3 bases at J; junction bases unmatched: 8. This CDR3 spans 15 amino acids. Germline assignment: CDR1 SQVTM and CDR2 ANQGSEA. CDR3 in amino acids: CSVDGAGGPKETQYF. DNA for the CDR3: TGCAGCGTTGATGGGGCGGGAGGGCCAAAAGAGACCCAGTACTTC.

This clonotype was seen only a few times. The V and J genes are TRBV7-8 and TRBJ2-1, with a tentative D call TRBD1 (5 bases). Trimming left V 5 bases short and J 4 bases short, with 9 bases between. The CDR3 spans 13 residues. The germline gives CDR1 SGHVS, CDR2 FQNEAQ. The CDR3 bases are TGTGCCAGCAGCCACGGACAATACAATGAGCAGTTCTTC. Its protein is CASSHGQYNEQFF.

This clonotype has more than one count but fewer than ten. The V call is TRBV10-2, the J call TRBJ2-2; 12 nucleotides match TRBD1. Germline CDR1 and CDR2: WSHSY and SAAADI. The CDR3 extends over 16 amino acids. The V segment lost 7 bases and the J segment 4 bases; nucleotides outside the gene matches: 7. The CDR3 DNA sequence: TGCGCCAGCAATGAACCGGGACAGGGGGCCACCGGGGAGCTGTTTTTT. This sequence encodes CASNEPGQGATGELFF.

This clonotype appeared many times. This rearrangement joins TRBV2 to TRBJ1-3; no firm D call. There are 14 residues in the CDR3. The V gene lost 1 base and the J gene lost 2 bases, with 6 bases spanning the gap. Germline lookup yields CDR1 SNHLY and CDR2 FYNNEI. The CDR3 DNA reads as TGTGCCAGCAGTGAAGATGGCCCTGGAAACACCATATATTTT. This gives the protein CASSEDGPGNTIYF.

In its sample, this clonotype was seen many times. The chain links TRBV30 to TRBJ1-4; D is unresolved. The ends were cut back, 1 base at V and 4 bases at J, with 7 bases in the middle. CDR3 length: 13 amino acids. Looked up from germline, CDR1 is GTSNPN and CDR2 is SVGIG (reference sequence). The CDR3 is CAWSEGLNEKLFF. The CDR3 nucleotides are TGTGCCTGGAGTGAAGGCCTTAATGAAAAACTGTTTTTT. Based on the CDR3 plus reference TRBV30 and TRBJ1-4, the full variable domain is SQTIHQWPATLVQPVGSPLSLECTVEGTSNPNLYWYRQAAGRGLQLLFYSVGIGQISSEVPQNLSASRPQDRQFILSSKKLLLSDSGFYLCAWSEGLNEKLFFGSGTQLSVL.

The J gene is TRBJ2-6, the V gene TRBV7-9; unclear D gene. Germline CDR1 is SEHNR and CDR2 is FQNEAQ (reference sequence). CDR3 length equals 14 residues. Between the trimmed V and J ends, which lost 11 bases and 0 bases, there was a span of 11 bases. CDR3 nucleotide sequence: TGTGCCGGCGGTCGGATCTCTGGGGCCAACGTCCTGACTTTC. It encodes CAGGRISGANVLTF.

Comment on this clonotype: Since a much larger clone is just one base distant, this may be a read error. This rearrangement joins TRBV7-8 to TRBJ2-1; 9 nucleotides match TRBD2. J lost 9 bases, V lost 2 bases, and 8 bases had no gene match. Germline CDR1 reads SGHVS; CDR2 reads FQNEAQ. The CDR3 length is 15 residues. CDR3 DNA: TGTGCCAGCAGCTTAAGTCCTAGCGGGATAGCTGAGCAGTTCTTC. Amino acids: CASSLSPSGIAEQFF.

Notes on this clonotype: A much more abundant neighbour one base away suggests this may be a read error. The CDR3 DNA reads as TGTGCCAGCAGCCAAGATACGGGGGGTTCTAGTAACGAGCAGTTCTTC. Amino acid sequence: CASSQDTGGSSNEQFF. The chain links TRBV3-1 to TRBJ2-1; TRBD2 matches at 7 bases. Germline CDR1 is LGHDT and CDR2 is YNNKEL (reference sequence). This CDR3 spans 16 amino acids. The ends lost 0 bases at V and 10 bases at J; junction bases unmatched: 12.